This T cell receptor beta chain was recorded in a study of shared clonotypes between healthy human individuals. Across the whole study: Each donor contributed plates that comprised three CD4 naive, three CD4 memory, two CD8 naive and one CD8 memory. Whole-study findings and limits: Shared clonotypes across all four donors exceeded non-shared ones in generation probability. What naive subsets generally showed was a larger estimated richness than memory subsets showed.

This clone was picked up a small number of times. Its antigen remains unknown. A split of CD4+ cells into CD45RA+ naive and CD45RA-negative memory subsets was performed. TCRdb keeps only in-frame clones here, not all; method: immunoSEQ multiplex PCR. The data contain hundreds of thousands of clones, 74% of them seen just once; the ten biggest clones take up about 1.7%. Trimming at V came to 6 bases and at J to 1 base, leaving 6 bases not matched to a gene. The CDR3 totals 15 residues. The germline V gene encodes CDR1 MDHEN and CDR2 SYDVKM. This clonotype originated in a woman aged 30 to 39 in good health. The specimen sequenced was memory CD4+ T cells sorted from blood. Documented subset: CD45RA-negative fraction. The chain is built from TRBV28 and TRBJ1-5, with TRBD1 matching over 7 bases. The CDR3 region has the DNA TGTGCCAGCAGACAAACAGGGGCGAGCAATCAGCCCCAGCATTTT. Protein product: CASRQTGASNQPQHF. Using reference TRBV28 and TRBJ1-5 for the parts outside the CDR3, the full variable domain is DVKVTQSSRYLVKRTGEKVFLECVQDMDHENMFWYRQDPGLGLRLIYFSYDVKMKEKGDIPEGYSVSREKKERFSLILESASTNQTSMYLCASRQTGASNQPQHFGDGTRLSIL.